This T cell receptor beta chain was identified during a study of cytomegalovirus exposure and HLA in healthy donors. Study overall: Unique TCRs numbering around 85 million, obtained from HLA-typed donors, made up an early data release.

Points from the study as a whole: A further, later analysis showed that HLA-associated TCR beta chains (compared with equally common others) were more clonally expanded.

In germline, CDR1 is KGHSH, CDR2 LQKENI. V lost 3 bases and J lost 6; bases outside the gene matches: 9. The CDR3 has 15 residues. The study ran its PCR with 60 Vbeta and 13 Jbeta primers. Repertoires were generated with immunoSEQ multiplex PCR, while TCRdb's copy carries only in-frame clones and drops some. The table shows about 120,000 clones, with around 67% occurring only once. A note on this clone: The antigen remains undetermined.

This TCR came from a woman between 40 and 50 years old in good health and CMV-seronegative. The chain employs TRBV18 and TRBJ2-7; 9 positions match TRBD1. The sequenced material came from PBMCs. This chain's CDR3 is CASSPTRTGDGEQYF. The CDR3 nucleotides read TGTGCCAGCTCACCTACCAGGACAGGGGATGGCGAGCAGTACTTC.